Listed below are T cell receptor beta chains from one sample, sequenced in a study of CD8 T cells in Susac syndrome. One entry per CDR3 protein, called by TCRdb with MiXCR from the immunoSEQ multiplex PCR reads. This table holds 140,000 to 150,000 distinct CDR3 sequences, about 95% found once. Sequencing input: CD4+ T cells from PBMCs. The source is a human donor with multiple sclerosis. Each CDR3 is given with its conserved first and last residue. A D gene is named only where the DNA matches it firmly. Part of the rows lack a size; the others show once, few, many or a class for expanded clones.

v_call: TRBV28; j_call: TRBJ1-2; clone_size: .; d_call: TRBD1; cdr3_nt: TGTGCCAGCAGTCTGGGACAGAACTATGGCTACACCTTC; cdr3_aa: CASSLGQNYGYTF
v_call: TRBV6-2/TRBV6-3; j_call: TRBJ2-1; clone_size: .; d_call: .; cdr3_nt: TGTGCCAGCAGTTACTCCAACGATGAGCAGTTCTTC; cdr3_aa: CASSYSNDEQFF
v_call: TRBV12-3/TRBV12-4; j_call: TRBJ1-1; clone_size: .; d_call: .; cdr3_nt: TGTGCCAGCAGTTTAAATCTCGGGCTTGCGAGTCTCTACACTGAAGCTTTCTTT; cdr3_aa: CASSLNLGLASLYTEAFF
v_call: TRBV20-1; j_call: TRBJ2-5; clone_size: .; d_call: .; cdr3_nt: TGCAGTGCTAGTGCCGGGATCCAAGAGACCCAGTACTTC; cdr3_aa: CSASAGIQETQYF
v_call: TRBV9; j_call: TRBJ1-3; clone_size: few; d_call: TRBD1; cdr3_nt: TGTGCCAGCAGCGCCGGGACAGCTGGAAACACCATATATTTT; cdr3_aa: CASSAGTAGNTIYF
v_call: TRBV5-1; j_call: TRBJ2-3; clone_size: .; d_call: .; cdr3_nt: TGCGCCAGCAGCTTTATACAAGATACGCAGTATTTT; cdr3_aa: CASSFIQDTQYF
v_call: TRBV12-3/TRBV12-4; j_call: TRBJ2-2; clone_size: .; d_call: .; cdr3_nt: TGTGCCAGCACCTTAGTGGGGGAGCTGTTTTTT; cdr3_aa: CASTLVGELFF
v_call: TRBV28; j_call: TRBJ2-7; clone_size: .; d_call: .; cdr3_nt: TGTGCCAGCAGTTTTGGCAGGTCCTACGAGCAGTACTTC; cdr3_aa: CASSFGRSYEQYF
v_call: TRBV27; j_call: TRBJ2-5; clone_size: .; d_call: TRBD1; cdr3_nt: TGTGCCAGCAGTCTCGGGACAGGGCAACGGACCCAGTACTTC; cdr3_aa: CASSLGTGQRTQYF
v_call: TRBV4-1; j_call: TRBJ2-3; clone_size: .; d_call: .; cdr3_nt: TGCGCCAGCCGAGCGTATGCGACAGGAGATACGCAGTATTTT; cdr3_aa: CASRAYATGDTQYF
v_call: TRBV3-1; j_call: TRBJ2-5; clone_size: .; d_call: .; cdr3_nt: TGTGCCAGCAGCCCCTGGGTCGACGCCGTCGACCAGTACTTC; cdr3_aa: CASSPWVDAVDQYF
v_call: TRBV6-1; j_call: TRBJ2-7; clone_size: .; d_call: TRBD1; cdr3_nt: TGTGCCACAATGGGACAGGGTATGAGCGAGCAGTACTTC; cdr3_aa: CATMGQGMSEQYF
v_call: TRBV11-2; j_call: TRBJ2-7; clone_size: .; d_call: .; cdr3_nt: TGTGCCAGCAGCTTAGTCGATTCCTACGAGCAGTACTTC; cdr3_aa: CASSLVDSYEQYF
v_call: TRBV12-3/TRBV12-4; j_call: TRBJ2-7; clone_size: .; d_call: TRBD1; cdr3_nt: TGTGCCAGCAGCCAGGGGGCTGGGGAGCAGTACTTC; cdr3_aa: CASSQGAGEQYF
v_call: TRBV5-1; j_call: TRBJ2-7; clone_size: .; d_call: TRBD2; cdr3_nt: TGCGCCAGCAGCCGGCGGGAGGCCAGCTCCTACGAGCAGTACTTC; cdr3_aa: CASSRREASSYEQYF
v_call: TRBV25-1; j_call: TRBJ2-7; clone_size: .; d_call: .; cdr3_nt: TGTGCCAGCAGTGAAACAGGCCAGGGCTACGAGCAGTACTTC; cdr3_aa: CASSETGQGYEQYF
v_call: TRBV7-8; j_call: TRBJ1-1; clone_size: .; d_call: .; cdr3_nt: TGTGCCAGCAGCTTCGACCTGGGGAACACTGAAGCTTTCTTT; cdr3_aa: CASSFDLGNTEAFF
v_call: TRBV11-2; j_call: TRBJ2-7; clone_size: .; d_call: .; cdr3_nt: TGTGCCAGCAGCTTAGATCTTGGTTCCTCCGAGCAGTACTTC; cdr3_aa: CASSLDLGSSEQYF
v_call: TRBV7-9; j_call: TRBJ2-3; clone_size: .; d_call: .; cdr3_nt: TGTGCCAGCAGCCCGGCGGGGCAGGCTCGCACAGATACGCAGTATTTT; cdr3_aa: CASSPAGQARTDTQYF
v_call: TRBV6-2/TRBV6-3; j_call: TRBJ2-3; clone_size: once; d_call: TRBD1; cdr3_nt: TGTGCCAGCAGTGCGGGGACAGGGGGCTTGGATACGCAGTATTTT; cdr3_aa: CASSAGTGGLDTQYF
v_call: TRBV29-1; j_call: TRBJ2-7; clone_size: .; d_call: .; cdr3_nt: TGCAGCGTTGCAGGGGTGGGTGAGCAGTACTTC; cdr3_aa: CSVAGVGEQYF
v_call: TRBV4-3; j_call: TRBJ2-3; clone_size: once; d_call: .; cdr3_nt: TGCGCCAGCAGCCAAGTCGCGGGTAGCACAGATACGCAGTATTTT; cdr3_aa: CASSQVAGSTDTQYF
v_call: TRBV6-6; j_call: TRBJ2-7; clone_size: .; d_call: .; cdr3_nt: TGTGCCAGCAGTCCCGCGGACTACGAGCAGTACTTC; cdr3_aa: CASSPADYEQYF
v_call: TRBV27; j_call: TRBJ2-1; clone_size: once; d_call: TRBD2; cdr3_nt: TGTGCCAGCAGTTCGCCCGGGACTAGCGTCCATGAGCAGTTCTTC; cdr3_aa: CASSSPGTSVHEQFF
v_call: TRBV5-1; j_call: TRBJ2-3; clone_size: .; d_call: .; cdr3_nt: TGCGCCAGCAGCCCGTCCCCTCAAGTTAGATCGGCAAATCCAGATACGCAGTATTTT; cdr3_aa: CASSPSPQVRSANPDTQYF
v_call: TRBV28; j_call: TRBJ2-1; clone_size: .; d_call: TRBD2; cdr3_nt: TGTGCCAGCAGTTCCCCCTCAGCGGGGACCTACAATGAGCAGTTCTTC; cdr3_aa: CASSSPSAGTYNEQFF
v_call: TRBV30; j_call: TRBJ1-4; clone_size: .; d_call: TRBD1; cdr3_nt: TGTGCCTGGAGCAGCGGCCAGGGGGATGGTGAAAAACTGTTTTTT; cdr3_aa: CAWSSGQGDGEKLFF
v_call: TRBV14; j_call: TRBJ1-1; clone_size: once; d_call: .; cdr3_nt: TGTGCCAGCAGCCAAGAGATGAGGGGTACTGAAGCTTTCTTT; cdr3_aa: CASSQEMRGTEAFF
v_call: TRBV4-3; j_call: TRBJ1-6; clone_size: once; d_call: .; cdr3_nt: TGCGCCAGCAGCCAAGCAAATTCACCCCTCCACTTT; cdr3_aa: CASSQANSPLHF
v_call: TRBV11-2; j_call: TRBJ2-1; clone_size: .; d_call: TRBD2; cdr3_nt: TGTGCCAGCAGCTTCTCTGTAGCGGGTTACAATGAGCAGTTCTTC; cdr3_aa: CASSFSVAGYNEQFF
v_call: TRBV24-1; j_call: TRBJ2-6; clone_size: .; d_call: .; cdr3_nt: TGTGCCACCAGTGATTCGGCCTCTGGGGCCAACGTCCTGACTTTC; cdr3_aa: CATSDSASGANVLTF
v_call: TRBV3-1; j_call: TRBJ2-7; clone_size: once; d_call: .; cdr3_nt: TGTGCCAGCAGCCAAGATCTGCTCGGCGAGCAGTACTTC; cdr3_aa: CASSQDLLGEQYF
v_call: TRBV20-1; j_call: TRBJ1-2; clone_size: .; d_call: .; cdr3_nt: TGCAGTGCTATCCTCCAAGGGGGTAGGAACTATGGCTACACCTTC; cdr3_aa: CSAILQGGRNYGYTF
v_call: TRBV14; j_call: TRBJ2-1; clone_size: .; d_call: .; cdr3_nt: TGTGCCAGCAGCCATGCTATAGGCAGGGGCGGTTACAATGAGCAGTTCTTC; cdr3_aa: CASSHAIGRGGYNEQFF
v_call: TRBV9; j_call: TRBJ2-6; clone_size: .; d_call: .; cdr3_nt: TGTGCCAGCAGCGTAGAGGGGGCTGGGGCCAACGTCCTGACTTTC; cdr3_aa: CASSVEGAGANVLTF
v_call: TRBV12-3/TRBV12-4; j_call: TRBJ1-1; clone_size: .; d_call: TRBD1; cdr3_nt: TGTGCCAGCAGTCGAGGGGGCGCGTTTCAGGACACTGAAGCTTTCTTT; cdr3_aa: CASSRGGAFQDTEAFF
v_call: TRBV9; j_call: TRBJ2-7; clone_size: .; d_call: .; cdr3_nt: TGTGCCAGCAGCGTGAGAGCGATGGGCGAGCAGTACTTC; cdr3_aa: CASSVRAMGEQYF
v_call: TRBV11-2; j_call: TRBJ1-6; clone_size: once; d_call: .; cdr3_nt: TGTGCCAGCAGCCGTTTGGCCACGGCTGCGCCCCTCCACTTT; cdr3_aa: CASSRLATAAPLHF
v_call: TRBV3-1; j_call: TRBJ2-7; clone_size: .; d_call: .; cdr3_nt: TGTGCCAGCAGCCAAGACAGGACTAAAAGCTCCTACGAGCAGTACTTC; cdr3_aa: CASSQDRTKSSYEQYF
v_call: TRBV2; j_call: TRBJ1-1; clone_size: .; d_call: .; cdr3_nt: TGTGCCAGCACCTTTTCCAAGGGGATTGCTGAAGCTTTCTTT; cdr3_aa: CASTFSKGIAEAFF
v_call: TRBV14; j_call: TRBJ1-1; clone_size: .; d_call: TRBD1; cdr3_nt: TGTGCCAGCAGCCCAGGACGGAACAGGGGGATGGACACTGAAGCTTTCTTT; cdr3_aa: CASSPGRNRGMDTEAFF
v_call: TRBV19; j_call: TRBJ1-5; clone_size: .; d_call: .; cdr3_nt: TGTGCCAGTAGAAAACCTACTTTAGGTCAGCCCCAGCATTTT; cdr3_aa: CASRKPTLGQPQHF
v_call: TRBV27; j_call: TRBJ2-7; clone_size: .; d_call: .; cdr3_nt: TGTGCCAGCAGTTTATTAGCTAAGAGCTCCTACGAGCAGTACTTC; cdr3_aa: CASSLLAKSSYEQYF
v_call: TRBV20-1; j_call: TRBJ2-7; clone_size: .; d_call: TRBD2; cdr3_nt: TGCAGTGCTCCATCTTGGACTAGCGGGAAGAAGACCTACGAGCAGTACTTC; cdr3_aa: CSAPSWTSGKKTYEQYF
v_call: TRBV30; j_call: TRBJ2-7; clone_size: .; d_call: TRBD1; cdr3_nt: TGTGCCTGGAGTAGGGGGGGACAGGGGTCCTACGAGCAGTACTTC; cdr3_aa: CAWSRGGQGSYEQYF
v_call: TRBV9; j_call: TRBJ2-7; clone_size: .; d_call: .; cdr3_nt: TGTGCCAGCGGCGGATCGACCTACGAGCAGTACTTC; cdr3_aa: CASGGSTYEQYF
v_call: TRBV11-1; j_call: TRBJ1-1; clone_size: .; d_call: .; cdr3_nt: TGTGCCAGCAGCTTAGCCGGAACGGAGGACACTGAAGCTTTCTTT; cdr3_aa: CASSLAGTEDTEAFF
v_call: TRBV11-2; j_call: TRBJ2-5; clone_size: .; d_call: TRBD1; cdr3_nt: TGTGCCAGCAGCCCTACAGGGGGCCTGGAGACCCAGTACTTC; cdr3_aa: CASSPTGGLETQYF
v_call: TRBV18; j_call: TRBJ2-7; clone_size: .; d_call: .; cdr3_nt: TGTGCCAGCTCACCAGACAACGAGCAGTACTTC; cdr3_aa: CASSPDNEQYF
v_call: TRBV20-1; j_call: TRBJ2-5; clone_size: .; d_call: TRBD2; cdr3_nt: TGCAGTGCTAGTGGGGGACTAGTCTCAGAGACCCAGTACTTC; cdr3_aa: CSASGGLVSETQYF
v_call: TRBV12-3/TRBV12-4; j_call: TRBJ1-1; clone_size: .; d_call: .; cdr3_nt: TGTGCCAGCAGTTTAGCGCTCGGAGAGGCTTTCTTT; cdr3_aa: CASSLALGEAFF
v_call: TRBV9; j_call: TRBJ2-7; clone_size: .; d_call: TRBD2; cdr3_nt: TGTGCCAGCAGCCGGACTAGCGGGACATGGTACGAGCAGTACTTC; cdr3_aa: CASSRTSGTWYEQYF
v_call: TRBV12-3/TRBV12-4; j_call: TRBJ2-1; clone_size: .; d_call: .; cdr3_nt: TGTGCCAGCAGTTTCCAAGACAATGAGCAGTTCTTC; cdr3_aa: CASSFQDNEQFF